The 31 T cell receptor beta chains presented below share a single source sample, sequenced in a study of T cell changes during pregnancy in multiple sclerosis. The data were produced by immunoSEQ multiplex PCR, yet TCRdb's version contains in-frame clones alone and is incomplete. The data show tens of thousands of clones, about 92% seen once. The input for sequencing was peripheral blood, taken in the first trimester of pregnancy. These receptors all stem from a female donor with multiple sclerosis, enrolled in a pregnancy study.

V gene TRBV4-2 combines with J gene TRBJ1-1; D unclear. CDR3 size: 11 residues. Trimming stripped 5 bases from V and 8 bases from J, with 9 bases between. The germline V gene encodes CDR1 LGHNA and CDR2 YNFKEQ. DNA for the CDR3: TGTGCCAGCAGCGGCCTCAGAGAAGCTTTCTTT. Encoded protein: CASSGLREAFF.

This chain links TRBV7-9 with TRBJ2-5; 10 bases map to TRBD2. The V gene's germline CDR1 is SEHNR and CDR2 FQNEAQ (reference sequence). The CDR3 covers 15 residues. The junction had 11 bases not matched to a gene; V was cut back by 8 bases and J by 5 bases. The CDR3 spells CASGWERGGPETQYF. The CDR3, as DNA: TGTGCCAGCGGGTGGGAGCGGGGGGGCCCGGAGACCCAGTACTTC.

Concerning this clone: Distinct nucleotide sequences in the sample also encode this CDR3. This chain connects TRBV11-2 to TRBJ2-3; TRBD2 is a possible D gene (5 bases). Germline V CDR1 and CDR2: SGHAT, FQNNGV. The CDR3 runs 13 residues. The V end lost 1 base, the J end lost 4 bases, and 6 bases lay between the germline ends. The CDR3, as DNA: TGTGCCAGCAGCTTAGCCGGGGCAGATACGCAGTATTTT. Its translation is CASSLAGADTQYF.

This clone was recorded a few times. CDR3 residues: CASSPETGDQPQHF. CDR3 sequence (DNA): TGTGCCAGCTCACCGGAAACAGGGGATCAGCCCCAGCATTTT. V is TRBV18 and J is TRBJ1-5; 7 bases agree with TRBD1. The CDR3 is 14 residues long. Germline V gene sequence: CDR1 KGHSH, CDR2 LQKENI. With V trimmed by 3 bases and J by 5 bases, 4 bases remained unmatched.

The chain joins TRBV7-8 to TRBJ1-6, with TRBD1 matching 8 bases. The CDR3 totals 18 residues. Germline assignment: CDR1 SGHVS and CDR2 FQNEAQ. The junction had 9 bases not matched to a gene; V was cut back by 5 bases and J by 0 bases. The CDR3 nucleotides are TGTGCCAGCAGCAGCCCAACCGACAGGGGCTCCTATAATTCACCCCTCCACTTT. Amino acids: CASSSPTDRGSYNSPLHF.

The chain links TRBV11-2 to TRBJ2-1, with 12 bases matching TRBD2. J gave up 8 bases and V 5 bases, and 13 bases lay outside the gene matches. The germline gives CDR1 SGHAT, CDR2 FQNNGV. CDR3 size: 17 residues. The CDR3: CASSPGLAGPLRDEQFF. CDR3 in DNA: TGTGCCAGCAGCCCAGGACTAGCGGGGCCCCTTAGGGATGAGCAGTTCTTC.

This clone has only one observation. CDR3 coding DNA: TGTGCCAGCAGCCCAGGGGGTCCCTTCTACGAGCAGTACTTC. This encodes CASSPGGPFYEQYF. This rearrangement joins TRBV11-3 to TRBJ2-7; 7 bases are shared with TRBD1. Per germline, CDR1 SGHNT and CDR2 YENEEA. V was clipped by 5 bases and J by 3 bases; unmatched bases: 7. This CDR3 is 14 amino acids long.

V usage is TRBV27 and J usage is TRBJ2-3, with D possibly matching TRBD2 (5 bases). CDR1 is MNHEY, CDR2 SMNVEV, per germline (reference sequence). The CDR3 loop spans 12 amino acids. V lost 5 bases and J lost 6, with 9 bases in between. CDR3 region: CASSLGGDTQYF. The CDR3, as DNA: TGTGCCAGCAGTCTTGGCGGGGATACGCAGTATTTT.

The gene calls are TRBV5-6 and TRBJ1-2; D is unresolved. V lost 3 bases and J 4 bases, leaving 13 bases between the germline ends. The CDR3 has 14 residues. Germline assignment: CDR1 SGHDT and CDR2 YYEEEE. The CDR3 sequence is CASSSPGRPYGYTF. CDR3 DNA sequence: TGTGCCAGCAGCTCGCCAGGCCGGCCCTATGGCTACACCTTC.

J is TRBJ1-2 and V is TRBV9, with TRBD1 matching 8 bases. V lost 3 bases to trimming and J lost 2 bases; unmatched junction nucleotides: 3. Germline V CDR1 and CDR2: SGDLS, YYNGEE. CDR3 length: 14 amino acids. CDR3 protein: CASSAGQVNYGYTF. CDR3 bases: TGTGCCAGCAGCGCGGGACAGGTAAACTATGGCTACACCTTC.

This rearrangement joins TRBV30 to TRBJ2-2; D is possibly TRBD1 (5 bases). V was shortened by 0 bases and J by 5 bases, with 10 bases between the two germline ends. Germline V lookup: CDR1 GTSNPN, CDR2 SVGIG (reference sequence). This CDR3 has 14 residues. CDR3 bases: TGTGCCTGGAGTGTGATTCCAGGGACCGGGGAGCTGTTTTTT. Residues: CAWSVIPGTGELFF.

This clone was recorded once. The V and J genes are TRBV7-9 and TRBJ2-1; D perhaps matches TRBD2 (6 bases). This CDR3 has 16 amino acids. Germline CDR1 SEHNR, CDR2 FQNEAQ (reference sequence). Trimming pared 3 bases from V and 0 bases from J, leaving 12 bases between. The CDR3 bases are TGTGCCAGCAGCTTTGTGGGGGGTCACTCCTACAATGAGCAGTTCTTC. The encoded protein is CASSFVGGHSYNEQFF.

This clone is a singleton in its sample. V gene TRBV11-3 combines with J gene TRBJ2-2, with D tentatively TRBD1 (6 bases). This CDR3 has 17 residues. V lost 4 bases to trimming and J lost 1 base, with 16 bases between them. The V gene's germline CDR1 is SGHNT and CDR2 YENEEA. The CDR3 loop reads CASSSGGGWLNTGELFF. CDR3 DNA sequence: TGTGCCAGCAGCTCCGGTGGGGGCTGGTTGAACACCGGGGAGCTGTTTTTT.

The chain combines TRBV5-5 with TRBJ2-1, with D perhaps TRBD2 (5 bases). Trimming stripped 1 base from V and 3 bases from J, with 11 bases between. Germline V gives CDR1 SGHKS, CDR2 YYEKEE (reference sequence). The length of the CDR3 is 15 residues. The CDR3 here is CASSLTPGNYNEQFF. For the CDR3, the DNA is TGTGCCAGCAGCTTGACACCGGGGAACTACAATGAGCAGTTCTTC.

The chain carries TRBV4-3 and TRBJ1-2; 7 bases align to TRBD1. This CDR3 contains 17 residues. Germline CDR1 is LGHNA and CDR2 is YSLEER. After removal of 6 bases from V and 4 bases from J, the junction contained 17 bases not matched to a gene. This chain's CDR3 is CASSPSLKGANVYGYTF. Here the CDR3 DNA reads TGCGCCAGCAGTCCCTCCCTGAAGGGGGCGAATGTCTATGGCTACACCTTC.

V and J are TRBV5-1 and TRBJ2-2; the D gene is possibly TRBD2 (6 bases). The CDR3 loop spans 15 amino acids. Germline values: CDR1 SGHRS, CDR2 YFSETQ. V was trimmed by 0 bases and J by 3 bases, leaving 9 bases between them. The CDR3 spells CASSLGRGYTGELFF. The DNA of the CDR3 is TGCGCCAGCAGCTTGGGGCGGGGTTACACCGGGGAGCTGTTTTTT.

V is TRBV7-2 and J is TRBJ2-1; 7 bases agree with TRBD1. CDR1 is SGHTA and CDR2 is FQGNSA in the germline V gene. The trim removed 2 bases at V and 6 bases at J, leaving 7 bases unmatched. The CDR3 is made up of 15 amino acids. CDR3 sequence (DNA): TGTGCCAGCAGCTTATTTTCTAAGGGGGCCAATGAGCAGTTCTTC. Its translation: CASSLFSKGANEQFF.

The rearrangement links TRBV27 to TRBJ2-5; D call uncertain. CDR1 and CDR2 from the germline V gene are MNHEY and SMNVEV (reference sequence). Trimming removed 0 bases from V and 2 bases from J, with 13 bases in between. This CDR3 spans 16 amino acids. The CDR3 loop reads CASSLSAFMIQETQYF. CDR3 coding DNA: TGTGCCAGCAGTTTATCGGCCTTTATGATTCAAGAGACCCAGTACTTC.

The gene calls are TRBV7-2 and TRBJ1-4; 9 positions match TRBD1. CDR3 length equals 15 residues. Germline assignment: CDR1 SGHTA and CDR2 FQGNSA. J lost 3 bases, V lost 5 bases, and 4 bases had no gene match. This chain's CDR3 is CASSRDRVSNEKLFF. The CDR3 nucleotides read TGTGCCAGCAGCCGGGACAGGGTTTCTAATGAAAAACTGTTTTTT.

The chain links TRBV19 to TRBJ2-3, with D uncertain. Germline V gene data show CDR1 as LNHDA and CDR2 as SQIVND (reference sequence). V was shortened by 4 bases and J by 5 bases, with 28 bases between the two germline ends. This CDR3 is 19 amino acids long. CDR3 sequence (DNA): TGTGCCAGTAGTACCCGCCTAACTTCAGGTCCGCAAAGAGAAGATACGCAGTATTTT. It codes for CASSTRLTSGPQREDTQYF.

V is TRBV5-6 and J is TRBJ1-2, with D perhaps matching TRBD1 (5 bases). The CDR3 contains 14 residues. The V gene's germline CDR1 is SGHDT and CDR2 YYEEEE. V dropped 0 bases and J dropped 2 bases, with 8 bases sitting between them. CDR3 sequence: CASSLARQNYGYTF. The CDR3 region has the DNA TGTGCCAGCAGCTTGGCCCGACAGAACTATGGCTACACCTTC. The full variable domain, with the rest looked up from reference TRBV5-6 and TRBJ1-2, is DAGVTQSPTHLIKTRGQQVTLRCSPKSGHDTVSWYQQALGQGPQFIFQYYEEEERQRGNFPDRFSGHQFPNYSSELNVNALLLGDSALYLCASSLARQNYGYTFGSGTRLTVV.

This chain links TRBV7-2 with TRBJ1-2; D is perhaps TRBD1 (5 bases). Germline V gives CDR1 SGHTA, CDR2 FQGNSA. Between the trimmed V and J ends, which lost 1 base and 8 bases, there was a span of 8 bases. The CDR3 has 12 residues. The CDR3 spells CASSLEGFGYTF. In nucleotides, the CDR3 is TGTGCCAGCAGCTTAGAGGGGTTCGGCTACACCTTC.

The V gene is TRBV5-6, the J gene TRBJ1-2; 12 bases line up with TRBD1. V lost 4 bases and J lost 8; bases outside the gene matches: 9. The V gene's germline CDR1 is SGHDT and CDR2 YYEEEE. There are 15 residues in the CDR3. The CDR3: CASSVPSGTGGGYTF. CDR3 nucleotide sequence: TGTGCCAGCAGCGTACCCTCCGGGACAGGGGGCGGCTACACCTTC. The full variable domain, with the rest looked up from reference TRBV5-6 and TRBJ1-2, is DAGVTQSPTHLIKTRGQQVTLRCSPKSGHDTVSWYQQALGQGPQFIFQYYEEEERQRGNFPDRFSGHQFPNYSSELNVNALLLGDSALYLCASSVPSGTGGGYTFGSGTRLTVV.

The chain carries TRBV5-4 and TRBJ1-2; D is perhaps TRBD1 (5 bases). This CDR3 contains 17 residues. V dropped 0 bases and J dropped 0 bases, with 15 bases sitting between them. The germline V gene has CDR1 SGHNT and CDR2 YYREEE (reference sequence). The CDR3 sequence is CASSLGLPGLTNYGYTF. As DNA, the CDR3 is TGTGCCAGCAGCTTGGGTCTTCCGGGACTCACTAACTATGGCTACACCTTC. Combining the CDR3 with reference TRBV5-4 and TRBJ1-2 gives the whole variable domain ETGVTQSPTHLIKTRGQQVTLRCSSQSGHNTVSWYQQALGQGPQFIFQYYREEENGRGNFPPRFSGLQFPNYSSELNVNALELDDSALYLCASSLGLPGLTNYGYTFGSGTRLTVV.

The rearrangement uses TRBV6-1 and TRBJ1-2; 7 bases align to TRBD1. Looked up from germline, CDR1 is MNHNS and CDR2 is SASEGT. This CDR3 spans 13 amino acids. V shed 4 bases, J shed 6 bases, and the junction held 5 bases outside the gene matches. DNA of the CDR3: TGTGCCAGCAGTGGACAGGGATTTGATGGCTACACCTTC. Protein sequence: CASSGQGFDGYTF.

This clone was observed a handful of times. This rearrangement joins TRBV5-4 to TRBJ2-5; TRBD2 matches 9 bases. V lost 4 bases to trimming and J lost 5 bases; unmatched junction nucleotides: 6. CDR1 and CDR2 (germline): SGHNT, YYREEE (reference sequence). The CDR3 covers 14 residues. CDR3 DNA sequence: TGTGCCAGCAGCCGCGGGGGGGCCGGGGAGACCCAGTACTTC. It codes for CASSRGGAGETQYF. The full variable domain, rest sourced from reference TRBV5-4 and TRBJ2-5, is ETGVTQSPTHLIKTRGQQVTLRCSSQSGHNTVSWYQQALGQGPQFIFQYYREEENGRGNFPPRFSGLQFPNYSSELNVNALELDDSALYLCASSRGGAGETQYFGPGTRLLVL.

The CDR3 reads CASSVGTSGNEQFF. The CDR3 nucleotides are TGTGCCAGCAGCGTGGGGACTAGCGGCAATGAGCAGTTCTTC. The genes are TRBV9 and TRBJ2-1; TRBD2 matches 11 bases. This CDR3 contains 14 residues. V shed 2 bases and J 6 bases; nucleotides not matched to a gene: 1. CDR1 and CDR2 (germline): SGDLS, YYNGEE.

The chain links TRBV7-2 to TRBJ2-2; TRBD1 aligns across 7 bases. V gave up 6 bases and J gave up 6 bases; unmatched junction bases: 19. CDR3 length: 18 amino acids. CDR1 is SGHTA and CDR2 is FQGNSA in the germline V gene. This CDR3 is CASSFPAGQGVTSGELFF. Here the CDR3 DNA reads TGTGCCAGCAGTTTCCCCGCAGGGCAGGGGGTAACATCCGGGGAGCTGTTTTTT.

J is TRBJ2-5 and V is TRBV18; 7 bases align to TRBD2. CDR1 and CDR2 from the germline V gene are KGHSH and LQKENI. V shed 4 bases, J shed 5 bases, and the junction held 4 bases outside the gene matches. This CDR3 is 13 amino acids long. The CDR3 sequence is CASSQGRAETQYF. The CDR3 region has the DNA TGTGCCAGCTCACAGGGGAGGGCGGAGACCCAGTACTTC.

The J gene is TRBJ1-1, the V gene TRBV4-3, with 7 bases that match TRBD1. The ends lost 4 bases at V and 9 bases at J; junction bases unmatched: 8. Germline CDR1 reads LGHNA; CDR2 reads YSLEER. CDR3 length equals 13 residues. The chain's CDR3 is CASSPGQPSQAFF. CDR3 sequence (DNA): TGCGCCAGCAGCCCGGGACAGCCGAGCCAAGCTTTCTTT.

This chain connects TRBV19 to TRBJ1-2, with 7 bases matching TRBD1. Losses at the gene ends were 6 bases for V and 4 bases for J; bases not matched to a gene: 2. This CDR3 contains 12 residues. From germline, CDR1 is LNHDA and CDR2 SQIVND (reference sequence). CDR3 sequence: CASRRQGYGYTF. The CDR3 coding sequence is TGTGCCAGTAGAAGACAGGGCTATGGCTACACCTTC. Using reference TRBV19 and TRBJ1-2 for the parts outside the CDR3, the full variable domain is DGGITQSPKYLFRKEGQNVTLSCEQNLNHDAMYWYRQDPGQGLRLIYYSQIVNDFQKGDIAEGYSVSREKKESFPLTVTSAQKNPTAFYLCASRRQGYGYTFGSGTRLTVV.